One and the same sample provided the 11 T cell receptor beta chains below, sequenced in a study of cytomegalovirus exposure and HLA in healthy donors. Assay used: immunoSEQ multiplex PCR; TCRdb lists only in-frame clones, some missing. In the table there are some 150,000 clones, around 88% of which are singletons. Sequencing used PBMCs. The receptors shown here come from a woman aged 18 to 35 in good health and CMV-seropositive.

The chain joins TRBV28 to TRBJ2-7; TRBD1 matches 9 bases. The V and J ends lost 5 bases and 0 bases, in that order; junction bases with no gene match: 8. Germline loops: CDR1 MDHEN, CDR2 SYDVKM. The CDR3 is made up of 16 amino acids. The CDR3 protein is CASSRAGTGPSYEQYF. CDR3 bases: TGTGCCAGCAGTAGGGCCGGGACAGGGCCCTCCTACGAGCAGTACTTC.

In nucleotides, the CDR3 is TGTGCCAGCAGTGACCCGGGACTAGCGCTCGCAGATACGCAGTATTTT. Translation: CASSDPGLALADTQYF. The chain uses TRBV2 and TRBJ2-3, with 10 bases fitting TRBD2. With V trimmed by 3 bases and J by 4 bases, 7 bases remained unmatched. Germline V gene data show CDR1 as SNHLY and CDR2 as FYNNEI. The CDR3 has 16 residues.

The rearrangement links TRBV5-6 to TRBJ2-5, with D maybe TRBD2 (6 bases). The germline V gene has CDR1 SGHDT and CDR2 YYEEEE. The CDR3 sequence is 18 residues long. V was clipped by 2 bases and J by 2 bases, with 22 bases between them. For the CDR3, the DNA is TGTGCCAGCAGCTTACCCCACCTATCCGGGACTGTTCAAGAGACCCAGTACTTC. This gives the protein CASSLPHLSGTVQETQYF. The whole variable domain, filled in from reference TRBV5-6 and TRBJ2-5, reads DAGVTQSPTHLIKTRGQQVTLRCSPKSGHDTVSWYQQALGQGPQFIFQYYEEEERQRGNFPDRFSGHQFPNYSSELNVNALLLGDSALYLCASSLPHLSGTVQETQYFGPGTRLLVL.

J is TRBJ1-2 and V is TRBV25-1; 11 nucleotides agree with TRBD1. The CDR3 sequence is 16 residues long. V shed 1 base and J 4 bases; nucleotides not matched to a gene: 5. Germline loops: CDR1 MGHDK, CDR2 SYGVNS. CDR3 nucleotides: TGTGCCAGCAGTGAATGGGGGACAGGGGGGAGCTATGGCTACACCTTC. The encoded protein is CASSEWGTGGSYGYTF.

J is TRBJ2-1 and V is TRBV19, with 8 bases fitting TRBD2. From germline, CDR1 is LNHDA and CDR2 SQIVND (reference sequence). The CDR3 spans 16 residues. J lost 8 bases, V lost 5 bases, and 14 bases had no gene match. CDR3 DNA: TGTGCCAGTAGTCCCCAGGGACTAGGATTTAGCGATGAGCAGTTCTTC. It yields the protein CASSPQGLGFSDEQFF.

Turning to this clone: An end of the junction does not agree with germline; a read error may underlie this. This sequence joins TRBV7-7 and TRBJ2-6; TRBD1 matches at 8 bases. Per germline, CDR1 SSHAT and CDR2 FNYEAQ (reference sequence). CDR3 size: 20 residues. The CDR3 reads CASTAYPRDRKGIGANVLTF. The CDR3 DNA is TGTGCTAGCACCGCGTACCCCCGGGACAGGAAGGGGATAGGGGCCAACGTCCTGACTTTC.

The chain recombines TRBV9 with TRBJ2-1, with 9 bases matching TRBD2. Germline-derived CDR1 and CDR2 are SGDLS and YYNGEE. J lost 4 bases, V lost 2 bases, and 4 bases had no gene match. This CDR3 is 15 amino acids long. CDR3 loop: CASSVSGGTYNEQFF. The CDR3 nucleotides read TGTGCCAGCAGCGTCAGCGGGGGGACTTACAATGAGCAGTTCTTC.

V usage is TRBV7-6 and J usage is TRBJ2-1; 10 bases map to TRBD1. The CDR3 is 21 residues long. The germline V gene encodes CDR1 SGHVS and CDR2 FNYEAQ. Trimming cost V 1 base and J 0 bases; bases outside gene matches: 15. Written as DNA, the CDR3 is TGTGCCAGCAGCTTAGTCCGGGACAGGGGCATCGGGAGGGGCTCCTACAATGAGCAGTTCTTC. Translated: CASSLVRDRGIGRGSYNEQFF.

The V gene is TRBV30, the J gene TRBJ1-1, with 8 bases identical to TRBD1. The ends lost 4 bases at V and 9 bases at J; junction bases unmatched: 28. Germline CDR1 is GTSNPN and CDR2 is SVGIG (reference sequence). The CDR3 has 19 residues. CDR3 sequence reads: CAWTPKGPGTGGSEKKAFF. CDR3 in DNA: TGTGCCTGGACTCCGAAAGGACCCGGGACAGGCGGGTCCGAGAAGAAAGCTTTCTTT.

The genes are TRBV11-2 and TRBJ1-2, with 7 bases lining up with TRBD1. The trim removed 1 base at V and 3 bases at J, leaving 5 bases unmatched. The germline gives CDR1 SGHAT, CDR2 FQNNGV. There are 15 residues in the CDR3. CDR3: CASSLGAGQYYGYTF. CDR3 in DNA: TGTGCCAGCAGCTTAGGTGCGGGACAGTACTATGGCTACACCTTC.

Here the CDR3 reads CASSPDGTGTYNEQFF. The CDR3 DNA reads as TGCGCCAGCAGCCCGGATGGGACAGGGACCTACAATGAGCAGTTCTTC. The rearrangement links TRBV5-1 to TRBJ2-1; 9 bases align to TRBD1. The V segment lost 4 bases and the J segment 2 bases; nucleotides outside the gene matches: 7. The CDR3 is made up of 16 amino acids. The V gene's germline CDR1 is SGHRS and CDR2 YFSETQ.